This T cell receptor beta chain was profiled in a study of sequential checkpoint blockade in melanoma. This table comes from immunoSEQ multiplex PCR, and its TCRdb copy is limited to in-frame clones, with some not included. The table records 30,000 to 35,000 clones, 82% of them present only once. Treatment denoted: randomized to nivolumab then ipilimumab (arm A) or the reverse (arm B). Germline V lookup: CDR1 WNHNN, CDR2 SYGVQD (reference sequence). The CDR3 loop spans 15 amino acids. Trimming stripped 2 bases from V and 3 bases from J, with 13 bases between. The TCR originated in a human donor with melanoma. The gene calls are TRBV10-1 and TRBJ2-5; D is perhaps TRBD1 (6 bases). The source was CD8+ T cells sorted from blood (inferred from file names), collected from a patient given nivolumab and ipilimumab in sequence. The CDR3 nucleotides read TGCGCCAGCAGTGAGACCAGGGGCGGTGAAGAGACCCAGTACTTC. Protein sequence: CASSETRGGEETQYF.